This T cell receptor (beta chain) was identified in a study of metastatic and nonmetastatic thyroid tumors. At the level of the study: Comparative analysis of repertoires was undertaken across blood and tumor or nodule tissue obtained from malignant and benign thyroid patients.

Thyroid surgery was performed in patients who had received no treatment beforehand. As to this clone: Its antigen is as yet unknown.

How the authors handled the data: Variation in CDR3 across clinicopathological groups served as the basis for constructing a distant-metastasis classifier in papillary thyroid cancer. TCRdb re-analyzed the PCR reads using MiXCR. TCRdb, not the authors, supplied the V and J calls. The data contain approximately 40,000 clones, about 45% of them singletons. Germline V CDR1 and CDR2: GTSNPN, SVGIG (reference sequence). Trimming shortened V by 3 bases and J by 2 bases, and 11 bases separated the two germline ends. This CDR3 has 15 residues. General study results and limits: When malignant thyroid tumors were compared with benign nodules, TCR beta diversity was reportedly significantly higher in the malignant tumors. This held in both blood and tumor samples.

Source material: tumor tissue. The clonotype originates from a male donor with papillary thyroid cancer or a benign thyroid nodule (not recorded which). Some clones in this sample may be carry-over from other donors' samples. This sequence joins TRBV30 and TRBJ2-6, with D perhaps being TRBD1 or TRBD2 (5 bases each). CDR3 nucleotide sequence: TGTGCCTGGAGAAAGACGGGGCCTGGGGCCAACGTCCTGACTTTC. As protein: CAWRKTGPGANVLTF.